This T cell receptor beta chain was documented in a study of blood T cell repertoires in COVID-19. Study context: Acute and convalescent COVID-19 samples came from the United States, Italy and Spain. Nucleic acid was either cDNA or gDNA, and it came from T cells, B-cell-depleted T cells, or PBMCs.

Profiling relied on immunoSEQ multiplex PCR, and the TCRdb table lists in-frame clones only, not all of them. The sample shows almost 200,000 clones, 70% to 90% of them seen only once. The CDR3 has 13 amino acids. The V end lost 5 bases, the J end lost 5 bases, and 12 bases lay between the germline ends. The germline V gene encodes CDR1 LNHDA and CDR2 SQIVND (reference sequence). The chain joins TRBV19 to TRBJ1-1, with D tentatively TRBD1 (5 bases). Sequencing was done on a sample of peripheral blood. The receptor was isolated from a man aged 60-69 years with COVID-19, enrolled during active disease. The CDR3 protein is CASSPQGGTEAFF. The DNA of the CDR3 is TGTGCCAGTAGTCCGCAGGGAGGGACTGAAGCTTTCTTT. Using reference TRBV19 and TRBJ1-1 for the parts outside the CDR3, the full variable domain is DGGITQSPKYLFRKEGQNVTLSCEQNLNHDAMYWYRQDPGQGLRLIYYSQIVNDFQKGDIAEGYSVSREKKESFPLTVTSAQKNPTAFYLCASSPQGGTEAFFGQGTRLTVV.